These T cell receptor beta chains were read from a single sample in a study of shared clonotypes between healthy human individuals. TCRdb's table, derived via immunoSEQ multiplex PCR, lists solely in-frame clones and lacks some. This table holds millions of clones, 85% to 95% found once. The material sequenced was naive CD8+ T cells sorted from blood. The source of these receptors is a young man in good health. The CDR3 runs from the conserved cysteine through the conserved F or W. Each record gives: D gene, V gene, clone size, J gene, CDR3 DNA, CDR3 protein. A D gene is named only where the DNA matches it firmly. Size is omitted from some rows. Given values are once, few, many or a class for expanded clones.

D gene: NA; V gene: TRBV13; clone size: NA; J gene: TRBJ2-3; CDR3 DNA: TGTGCCAGCAGCCAAGAGGGAGCAGATACGCAGTATTTT; CDR3 protein: CASSQEGADTQYF
D gene: TRBD1; V gene: TRBV29-1; clone size: NA; J gene: TRBJ2-3; CDR3 DNA: TGCAGCGTTGAAGGGACGGCAGGGGGCGGGACAGATACGCAGTATTTT; CDR3 protein: CSVEGTAGGGTDTQYF
D gene: NA; V gene: TRBV5-8; clone size: NA; J gene: TRBJ1-4; CDR3 DNA: TGTGCCAGCAGCTTTCGGACAGATGATGAAAAACTGTTTTTT; CDR3 protein: CASSFRTDDEKLFF
D gene: TRBD1; V gene: TRBV6-6; clone size: NA; J gene: TRBJ2-7; CDR3 DNA: TGTGCCAGCAGTTCCGGTAGACAGGGGGGATACGAGCAGTACTTC; CDR3 protein: CASSSGRQGGYEQYF
D gene: TRBD1; V gene: TRBV29-1; clone size: NA; J gene: TRBJ2-7; CDR3 DNA: TGCAGCGTGGTGACAGGGCTCTCCTACGAGCAGTACTTC; CDR3 protein: CSVVTGLSYEQYF
D gene: NA; V gene: TRBV9; clone size: NA; J gene: TRBJ2-1; CDR3 DNA: TGTGCCAGCAGTCTCTGGGGCAACAATGAGCAGTTCTTC; CDR3 protein: CASSLWGNNEQFF
D gene: NA; V gene: TRBV6-1; clone size: NA; J gene: TRBJ2-2; CDR3 DNA: TGTGCCATGACTAGTCCCACCGGGGAGCTGTTTTTT; CDR3 protein: CAMTSPTGELFF
D gene: TRBD1; V gene: TRBV19; clone size: NA; J gene: TRBJ1-2; CDR3 DNA: TGTGCCAGTAGTGCCTGGACAGGGACTAACTATGGCTACACCTTC; CDR3 protein: CASSAWTGTNYGYTF
D gene: TRBD1; V gene: TRBV5-8; clone size: NA; J gene: TRBJ1-1; CDR3 DNA: TGTGCCAGCAGCTCTCCGCCGGACAGGGGCACTGAAGCTTTCTTT; CDR3 protein: CASSSPPDRGTEAFF
D gene: NA; V gene: TRBV28; clone size: NA; J gene: TRBJ2-2; CDR3 DNA: TGTGCCAGCAATGGTCCCAAACACGGGGATTACACCGGGGAGCTGTTTTTT; CDR3 protein: CASNGPKHGDYTGELFF
D gene: NA; V gene: TRBV13; clone size: NA; J gene: TRBJ1-1; CDR3 DNA: TGTGCCAGCAGCTTAGATCAGGGGACTGAAGCTTTCTTT; CDR3 protein: CASSLDQGTEAFF
D gene: NA; V gene: TRBV9; clone size: NA; J gene: TRBJ2-7; CDR3 DNA: TGTGCCAGCAGCGTAGGTCACGGGACATACGAGCAGTACTTC; CDR3 protein: CASSVGHGTYEQYF
D gene: NA; V gene: TRBV30; clone size: once; J gene: TRBJ2-2; CDR3 DNA: TGTGCCTGGAGTGTCGGGGACCGAAGCGGGGAGCTGTTTTTT; CDR3 protein: CAWSVGDRSGELFF
D gene: TRBD1; V gene: TRBV19; clone size: NA; J gene: TRBJ1-6; CDR3 DNA: TGTGCCAGTAAACCGGGACAGACGTTCTATAATTCACCCCTCCACTTT; CDR3 protein: CASKPGQTFYNSPLHF
D gene: NA; V gene: TRBV4-3; clone size: NA; J gene: TRBJ2-2; CDR3 DNA: TGCGCCAGCAGCCGAGGTTTAGCGGCGAACACCGGGGAGCTGTTTTTT; CDR3 protein: CASSRGLAANTGELFF
D gene: NA; V gene: TRBV6-5; clone size: NA; J gene: TRBJ1-1; CDR3 DNA: TGTGCCAGCAGTTACTCGCCCAGGGGATTTAAGGATGAAGCTTTCTTT; CDR3 protein: CASSYSPRGFKDEAFF
D gene: NA; V gene: TRBV19; clone size: NA; J gene: TRBJ1-2; CDR3 DNA: TGTGCCAGTAGTATGGGGCCCCTCTATGGCTACACCTTC; CDR3 protein: CASSMGPLYGYTF
D gene: NA; V gene: TRBV29-1; clone size: NA; J gene: TRBJ1-1; CDR3 DNA: TGCAGCGTTGGGGCGGGGGAAGCTTTCTTT; CDR3 protein: CSVGAGEAFF
D gene: TRBD2; V gene: TRBV2; clone size: NA; J gene: TRBJ2-7; CDR3 DNA: TGTGCCAGCAGTGATCCCGGGACTAGTATTTACGAGCAGTACTTC; CDR3 protein: CASSDPGTSIYEQYF
D gene: NA; V gene: TRBV27; clone size: NA; J gene: TRBJ1-1; CDR3 DNA: TGTGCCAGCAGTTGGTCCGAGGGAAACACTGAAGCTTTCTTT; CDR3 protein: CASSWSEGNTEAFF